This TCR beta chain was sequenced during a study of identical twins (dated by TCRdb to 2016 to 2018). Concerning the study at large: TCR alpha and beta repertoires from monozygotic twins, unrelated adults of various ages and cord blood were deep-sequenced to test whether fetal clonotypes persist. To rule out contamination, the twin experiments were replicated at different times with different library preparation protocols.

Library method: 5' RACE. TCRdb records Illumina HiSeq 2000 as the sequencer. A universal primer binding site was added through template switching, and the final cDNA carried a unique molecular identifier so that TCR cDNA molecules could be counted accurately. First-strand cDNA for TCR alpha and beta chains was synthesized from specific primers in the conserved constant-segment region. To control for contamination, each cDNA library was double barcoded with a SMART-Mk sample barcode plus Illumina barcodes. Two successive PCR steps introduced TruSeq adapter sequences along with Illumina sample barcodes. Sequencing of the TCR alpha and beta cDNA libraries was done on the Illumina HiSeq platform using custom primers. In the source study's methods: MiGEC was used to process raw reads and extract unique molecular identifiers, and MiXCR was used to find CDR3 positions. Recombination models were inferred per individual with the repgenHMM and IGoR tools using an EM algorithm. The analysis of shared clonotypes was done with the tcR package in R, with sharing normalized by the product of cloneset sizes. To study raw recombination without the effects of thymic and clonal selection, out-of-frame nonproductive sequences were analyzed. TCRdb itself trimmed the public reads at Q25 with fastp, ran MiXCR and retained productive beta chains. CDR3 protein sequences are deduplicated, and each keeps its most common genes and DNA. These V and J calls derive from TCRdb rather than the authors' analysis. Present in this sample are 400,000 to 500,000 distinct CDR3 sequences, less than 20% of which were seen just once. 9.5% to 15% of the sample belongs to the ten largest clones.

The full study reports these points: Recombination models systematically underestimated out-of-frame TCR alpha sharing in monozygotic twins but agreed with sharing between unrelated individuals. Because the same donors could not be followed over many years, conclusions were based on cross-sectional statistical analysis. Compared with coincidental sharing between unrelated individuals, an excess of low generation-probability sequences was observed among out-of-frame TCR alpha sequences shared between twins. Invariant T cells such as MAIT and iNKT could partly confound zero-insertion analyses, although diverse VJ usage argued against such confounding for most clonotypes. Abundant cord blood beta clonotypes had fewer insertions, young adult naive repertoires showed a similar but weaker trend, and memory repertoires showed no such trend. The excess sharing between twins in beta out-of-frame sequences was weaker because fewer shared sequences reduced the signal-to-noise ratio.

As for this clonotype: What this receptor recognizes is not known. Base-call qualities are not available, and no considerably larger clone is one nucleotide away.

The CDR1 and CDR2 encoded by the germline V gene are MNHEY and SVGEGT. From the cysteine through the phenylalanine, the CDR3 covers 14 amino acids. The sequence is cut down to CDR3 DNA, 42 bases in frame from base 1. V was cut back by 2 bases and J by 7 bases, leaving a gap of 12 bases between them. Every donor in the study was a healthy Caucasian. Three unrelated non-twin adults were also sequenced: a male aged 18 to 30, a male aged 50 to 60 and a female aged 50 to 60. Miltenyi CD45RO+ enrichment and human naive T-cell isolation kits were used to isolate memory (CD45RO+) and naive T cells from PBMC.

The sequence came from a man between 45 and 60 years old in good health. Specimen: naive T cells sorted from blood. The sample's cell subset or site label is to be understood as: cells isolated with a human naive T-cell isolation kit. The chain links TRBV6-2 or TRBV6-3 with TRBJ2-1; the D gene remains uncertain. The CDR3 corresponds to CASSYTGPWNEQFF. Read as DNA, the sequence is TGTGCCAGCAGTTACACCGGACCGTGGAATGAGCAGTTCTTC.